This T cell receptor beta chain was sequenced during a study of cytomegalovirus exposure and HLA in healthy donors. PCR primers comprised 60 Vbeta and 13 Jbeta primers. Libraries were prepared by immunoSEQ multiplex PCR; TCRdb keeps only in-frame clonotypes and omits some of them. Its listing shows around 200,000 clones. This CDR3 spans 15 amino acids. Germline-derived CDR1 and CDR2 are SEHNR and FQNEAQ (reference sequence). The V and J ends lost 0 bases and 0 bases respectively, with 5 bases between them. Study conclusions and caveats: Immune exposure information comprised only CMV serostatus. The authors judged a highly shared variant cluster likely a sequencing artifact.

In regard to this clone: Its cognate antigen is unknown.

The chain has TRBV7-9 and TRBJ1-4; D gene ambiguous. The source is a woman aged 30 to 39 in good health and CMV-seropositive. The source material was PBMCs. CDR3: CASSLAQATNEKLFF. The CDR3, as DNA: TGTGCCAGCAGCTTAGCGCAGGCAACTAATGAAAAACTGTTTTTT.